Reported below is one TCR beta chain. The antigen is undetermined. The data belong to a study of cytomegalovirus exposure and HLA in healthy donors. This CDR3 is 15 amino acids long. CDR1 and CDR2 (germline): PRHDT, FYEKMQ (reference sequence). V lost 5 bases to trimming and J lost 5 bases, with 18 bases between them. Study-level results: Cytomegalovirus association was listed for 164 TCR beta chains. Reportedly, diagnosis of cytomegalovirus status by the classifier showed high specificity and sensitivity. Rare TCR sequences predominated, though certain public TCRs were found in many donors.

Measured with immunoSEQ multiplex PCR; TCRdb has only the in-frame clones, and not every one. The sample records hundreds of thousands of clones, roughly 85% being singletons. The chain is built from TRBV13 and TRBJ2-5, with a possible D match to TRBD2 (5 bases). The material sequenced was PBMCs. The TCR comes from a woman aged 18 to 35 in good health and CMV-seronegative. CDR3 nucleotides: TGTGCCAGCAGCGGAGATGGGATGCGCGGGGAGACCCAGTACTTC. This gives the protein CASSGDGMRGETQYF.